This entry features one TCR beta chain sequence. It lacks a known antigen. Per-nucleotide qualities are absent, and no much larger clonotype sits a single base away. The immunoSEQ Assay, a bias-controlled multiplex PCR, was used to amplify TCRbeta CDR3 regions from genomic DNA. In the original analysis: Within the assay, amplification of reference gene primers was used to estimate how many nucleated cells each sample contained. To quantify the absolute abundance of each unique TCRbeta CDR3 rearrangement, sequence reads were collapsed and filtered. Productive Simpson clonality was computed per sample as the square root of Simpson's diversity index over productive rearrangements. In its TCRdb copy, this immuneACCESS table keeps in-frame sequences only and misses some clones. Where compared with another copy, unresolved V genes explain less than half of these, and the others have no known cause. The DNA was the basis for D and trimming; V, J and clone size are from that table. Across this sample there are around 70,000 clones, with around three quarters seen only once. The ten top clones hold around 9.6% of the sample.

This record belongs to a study of blood T cell repertoires in COVID-19 (dated by TCRdb to about 2020). The study in broad terms: Samples from collaborators originated in the United States, Italy and Spain and spanned both the acute and convalescent phases of COVID-19. The repertoires were released in a freely available public database meant as a resource for research on the immune response to SARS-CoV-2. Subjects who had been exposed to COVID-19, were actively infected with it, or had recovered from it provided the deeply sampled blood TCRbeta repertoires that made up the dataset. Where available, HLA class I and class II types were obtained from metadata supplied by the sample provider rather than from assay-based typing. The samples were drawn from two sources: the first 160 participants of the ongoing ImmuneRACE study, and 1,254 subjects contributed by 6 global collaborators. The material from the prospective study consisted of cDNA or gDNA derived from T cells, B-cell-depleted T cells, or PBMCs. Nearly every sample came with metadata listing a de-identified subject ID, COVID-19 status, age in years and sex. The investigation overall reported the following: Clinical and demographic metadata were provided uncurated, with the amount varying by source and participant.

CDR1 and CDR2, per the germline V gene, are SGDLS and YYNGEE. V and J are trimmed by 2 bases and 4 bases, and the gene matches miss 5 bases of the junction. The CDR3 runs 15 amino acids, cysteine and phenylalanine included. Kept here is only the CDR3 DNA, which spans 45 bases and is read in frame from base 1. Whole blood was collected in K2EDTA tubes by collaborating institutions according to the institutions' own protocols. For TCRbeta analysis, collaborators shipped samples as frozen whole blood, isolated PBMCs, or DNA extracted from either of those sample types. The sequence is built from TRBV9 and TRBJ1-2, with TRBD1 matching 10 junction bases. Sequenced material: peripheral blood. The TCR originated in a human donor in a cohort sampled during active COVID-19. The CDR3 protein is CASSVTGTGAYGYTF. The nucleotide sequence reads TGTGCCAGCAGCGTCACCGGGACAGGGGCCTATGGCTACACCTTC.